The 10 T cell receptor beta chains below come from one sample, sequenced in a study of T cell clonality in common variable immunodeficiency. Clones were read by immunoSEQ multiplex PCR, and TCRdb kept only the in-frame ones, dropping some. The data show about 40,000 clones, with none appearing a single time. The sequenced sample was peripheral blood mononuclear cells. These TCRs come from a person between 18 and 75 years old in good health.

As regards this clone: The CDR3 is cut off 3 residues early in the read; its end comes from the germline J gene. J is TRBJ2-5 and V is TRBV5-1; 10 bases are a match to TRBD1. The CDR3 runs 15 residues. Trimming at V came to 2 bases and at J to 4 bases, leaving 5 bases not matched to a gene. Looked up from germline, CDR1 is SGHRS and CDR2 is YFSETQ. CDR3 sequence: CASSLGDRGVETQYF. The CDR3 bases that were read are TGCGCCAGCAGCTTAGGGGACAGGGGTGTAGAGACC.

This clone was picked up many times. The part of the CDR3 DNA that was read is TGTGCCAGCAGCCCGCCGGGACTCGAG. It translates to CASSPPGLE. The CDR3 in full is CASSPPGLEQYF. J is TRBJ2-7 and V is TRBV7-2; D may be TRBD2 (6 bases). The read terminates 3 residues ahead of where the CDR3 ends, so the germline J gene completes it. The CDR3 has 12 residues. V lost 5 bases to trimming and J lost 6 bases, with 11 bases between them. Germline lookup yields CDR1 SGHTA and CDR2 FQGNSA.

This clone was recorded many times. Incomplete CDR3 DNA: TGTGCCAGTAGTGAAGAGTGGGCCGAGAGA. The encoded protein is CASSEEWAER. The full CDR3 protein reads CASSEEWAERAFF. This rearrangement joins TRBV19 to TRBJ1-1; D is undetermined. The read comes to an end 3 residues before the CDR3 does, leaving the germline J gene to fill in the end. This CDR3 has 13 amino acids. CDR1 and CDR2 (germline): LNHDA, SQIVND (reference sequence).

This clone was counted many times. The read comes to an end 3 residues before the CDR3 does, leaving the germline J gene to fill in the end. This chain joins TRBV2 and TRBJ1-6; 7 positions agree with TRBD1. Germline CDR1 is SNHLY and CDR2 is FYNNEI. CDR3 size: 13 residues. V was clipped by 11 bases and J by 10 bases; unmatched bases: 11. The CDR3 bases that were read are TGTGCCGGGCAAACACAGGGGATCTCACCC. This sequence encodes CAGQTQGISP. The whole CDR3 protein reads CAGQTQGISPLHF.

This clone was recorded many times. CDR3 DNA (partial): TGCAGTGCTATCCACACCGGGACAGGAGATGGC. This codes for CSAIHTGTGDG. The entire CDR3 protein reads CSAIHTGTGDGYTF. This rearrangement joins TRBV20-1 to TRBJ1-2; TRBD1 matches at 8 bases. From the germline J gene comes the end of the CDR3, since the read stops 3 residues before it. CDR1 is DFQATT and CDR2 is SNEGSKA in the germline V gene (reference sequence). V lost 4 bases and J lost 6; bases outside the gene matches: 10. The CDR3 covers 14 residues.

This clone was seen repeatedly, ten times or more. The read ends 3 residues before the CDR3 terminus; that terminus is restored from the germline J gene. This chain connects TRBV5-1 to TRBJ2-1; 12 bases match TRBD2. Per germline, CDR1 SGHRS and CDR2 YFSETQ. The CDR3 spans 15 residues. The V segment lost 3 bases and the J segment 7 bases; nucleotides outside the gene matches: 5. The sequenced part of the CDR3 DNA is TGCGCCAGCAGCTCGACTAGCGGGAGAGAGAATGAG. Translation: CASSSTSGRENE. The CDR3 in its entirety is CASSSTSGRENEQFF.

At least ten counts were recorded for this clone. The read halts 3 residues ahead of the CDR3 end, with the missing end drawn from the germline J gene. The rearrangement joins TRBV6-4 to TRBJ2-5, with TRBD2 matching 13 bases. Germline CDR1 reads MRHNA; CDR2 reads SNTAGT. The CDR3 has 15 residues. With 5 bases clipped from V and 4 bases from J, the junction kept 4 bases outside the gene matches. The CDR3 protein is CASSRTSGGGETQYF. The sequenced part of the CDR3 DNA is TGTGCCAGCAGTAGGACTAGCGGGGGTGGAGAGACC.

This clone was counted at least ten times. Coverage ceases 3 residues before the CDR3 finishes, and the germline J gene fills in the end. The J gene is TRBJ2-7, the V gene TRBV6-1, with D hard to call. The CDR3 consists of 15 residues. V lost 1 base and J 3 bases, leaving 13 bases between the germline ends. Germline CDR1 and CDR2: MNHNS and SASEGT. CDR3: CASSEVWATLYEQYF. CDR3 DNA, as far as it was read: TGTGCCAGCAGTGAAGTGTGGGCAACCCTCTACGAG.

This clone was recorded at least ten times. The read terminates 3 residues before the CDR3 end, so the remaining end is supplied by the germline J gene. This sample also contains other DNA sequences that code for the same CDR3. The chain uses TRBV19 and TRBJ1-3; the match to TRBD1 covers 9 bases. CDR1 and CDR2 (germline): LNHDA, SQIVND (reference sequence). With V trimmed by 10 bases and J by 5 bases, 6 bases remained unmatched. The CDR3 covers 13 residues. The CDR3 spells CATSDRGRNTIYF. The sequenced CDR3 bases are TGTGCCACCTCGGACAGGGGAAGAAACACC. Full variable domain (outside the CDR3, taken from reference TRBV19 and TRBJ1-3): DGGITQSPKYLFRKEGQNVTLSCEQNLNHDAMYWYRQDPGQGLRLIYYSQIVNDFQKGDIAEGYSVSREKKESFPLTVTSAQKNPTAFYLCATSDRGRNTIYFGEGSWLTVV.

The table lists this clone with a few counts. The read ends 3 residues before the CDR3 terminus; that terminus is restored from the germline J gene. The chain employs TRBV18 and TRBJ1-6; no definite D call. The germline V gene encodes CDR1 KGHSH and CDR2 LQKENI. The V end was cut by 5 bases, the J end by 6 bases, with 14 bases between. The CDR3 loop spans 15 amino acids. The CDR3 protein is CASSSTPGINSPLHF. The part of the CDR3 DNA that was read is TGTGCCAGCTCAAGCACCCCGGGGATTAATTCACCC.